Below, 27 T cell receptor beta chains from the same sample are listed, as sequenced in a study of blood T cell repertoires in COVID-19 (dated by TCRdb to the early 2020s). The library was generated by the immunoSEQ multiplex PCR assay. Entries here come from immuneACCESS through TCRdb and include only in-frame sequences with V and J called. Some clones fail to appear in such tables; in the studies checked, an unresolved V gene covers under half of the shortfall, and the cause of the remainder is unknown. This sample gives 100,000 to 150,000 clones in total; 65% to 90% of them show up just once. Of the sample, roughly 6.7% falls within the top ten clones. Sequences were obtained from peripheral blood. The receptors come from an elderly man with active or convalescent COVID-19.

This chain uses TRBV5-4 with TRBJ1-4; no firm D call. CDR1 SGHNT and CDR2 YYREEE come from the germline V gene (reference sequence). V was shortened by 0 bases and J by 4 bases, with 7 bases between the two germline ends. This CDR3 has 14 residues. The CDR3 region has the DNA TGTGCCAGCAGCTTGGGTCAAAATAATGAAAAACTGTTTTTT. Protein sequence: CASSLGQNNEKLFF.

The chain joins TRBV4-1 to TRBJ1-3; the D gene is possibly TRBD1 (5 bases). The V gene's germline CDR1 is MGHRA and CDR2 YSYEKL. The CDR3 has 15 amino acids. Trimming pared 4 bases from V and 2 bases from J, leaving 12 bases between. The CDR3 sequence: CASSLRTGTGNTIYF. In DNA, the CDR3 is TGCGCCAGCAGCCTAAGAACAGGAACTGGAAACACCATATATTTT.

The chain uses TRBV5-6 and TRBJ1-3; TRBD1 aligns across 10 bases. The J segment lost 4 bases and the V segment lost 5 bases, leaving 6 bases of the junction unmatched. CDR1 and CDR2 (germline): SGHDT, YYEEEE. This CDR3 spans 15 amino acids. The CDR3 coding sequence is TGTGCCAGCAGGGCCGGGACAGGGGTCGGAAACACCATATATTTT. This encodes CASRAGTGVGNTIYF.

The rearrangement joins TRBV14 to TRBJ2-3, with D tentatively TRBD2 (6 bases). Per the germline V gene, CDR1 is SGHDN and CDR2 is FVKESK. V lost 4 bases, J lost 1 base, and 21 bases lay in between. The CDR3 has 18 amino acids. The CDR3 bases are TGTGCCAGCAGCCCTTTACCCGGAGGGCCGCGTGGCACAGATACGCAGTATTTT. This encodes CASSPLPGGPRGTDTQYF. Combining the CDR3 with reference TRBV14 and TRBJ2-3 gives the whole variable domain EAGVTQFPSHSVIEKGQTVTLRCDPISGHDNLYWYRRVMGKEIKFLLHFVKESKQDESGMPNNRFLAERTGGTYSTLKVQPAELEDSGVYFCASSPLPGGPRGTDTQYFGPGTRLTVL.

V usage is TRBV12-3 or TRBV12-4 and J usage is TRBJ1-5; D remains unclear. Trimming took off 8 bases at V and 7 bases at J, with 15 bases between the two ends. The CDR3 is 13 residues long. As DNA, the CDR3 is TGTGCCAGCGGTCCAGGTCTTGACCAGCCCCAGCATTTT. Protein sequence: CASGPGLDQPQHF.

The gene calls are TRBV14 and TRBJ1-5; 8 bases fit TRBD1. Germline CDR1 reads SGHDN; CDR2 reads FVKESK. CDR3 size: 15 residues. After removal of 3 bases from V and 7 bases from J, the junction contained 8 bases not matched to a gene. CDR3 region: CASSHQGQGLQPQHF. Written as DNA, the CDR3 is TGTGCCAGCAGCCACCAAGGACAGGGACTACAGCCCCAGCATTTT. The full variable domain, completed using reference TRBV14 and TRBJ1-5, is EAGVTQFPSHSVIEKGQTVTLRCDPISGHDNLYWYRRVMGKEIKFLLHFVKESKQDESGMPNNRFLAERTGGTYSTLKVQPAELEDSGVYFCASSHQGQGLQPQHFGDGTRLSIL.

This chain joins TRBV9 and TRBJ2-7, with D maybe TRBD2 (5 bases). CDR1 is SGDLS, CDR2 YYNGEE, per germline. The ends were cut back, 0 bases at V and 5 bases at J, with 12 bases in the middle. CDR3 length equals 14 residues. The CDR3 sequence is CASSVGAGRNEQYF. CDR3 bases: TGTGCCAGCAGCGTAGGTGCGGGTCGCAACGAGCAGTACTTC.

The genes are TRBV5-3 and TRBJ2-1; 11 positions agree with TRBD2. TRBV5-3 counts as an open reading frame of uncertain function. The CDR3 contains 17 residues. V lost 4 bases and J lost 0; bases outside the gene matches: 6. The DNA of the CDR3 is TGTGCCAGAAGCCCCCTGACTAGCGGGGACTCCTACAATGAGCAGTTCTTC. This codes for CARSPLTSGDSYNEQFF.

This CDR3 is CASSIRDRQNTEAFF. The CDR3 DNA reads as TGTGCCAGTAGTATCCGGGACAGACAAAACACTGAAGCTTTCTTT. V is TRBV19 and J is TRBJ1-1, with TRBD1 matching over 7 bases. Germline loops: CDR1 LNHDA, CDR2 SQIVND (reference sequence). V dropped 3 bases and J dropped 2; count of bases not matched to a gene: 6. The CDR3 consists of 15 residues.

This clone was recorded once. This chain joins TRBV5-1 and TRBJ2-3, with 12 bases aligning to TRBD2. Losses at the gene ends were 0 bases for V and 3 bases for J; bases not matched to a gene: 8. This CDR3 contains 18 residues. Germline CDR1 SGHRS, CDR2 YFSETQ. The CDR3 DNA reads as TGCGCCAGCAGCTTGGGACTAGCGGGAGCTAAGGGAACAGATACGCAGTATTTT. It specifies CASSLGLAGAKGTDTQYF.

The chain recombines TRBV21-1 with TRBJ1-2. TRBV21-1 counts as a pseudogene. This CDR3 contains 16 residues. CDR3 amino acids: CASSKGDGGSDYGYTF. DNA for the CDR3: TGTGCCAGCAGCAAAGGAGATGGGGGGTCAGACTATGGCTACACCTTC.

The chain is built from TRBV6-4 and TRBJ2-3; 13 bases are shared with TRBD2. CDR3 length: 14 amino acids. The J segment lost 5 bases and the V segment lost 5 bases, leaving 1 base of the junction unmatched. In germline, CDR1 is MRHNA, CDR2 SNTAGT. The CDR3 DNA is TGTGCCAGCAGTTGGACTAGCGGGGGAGATACGCAGTATTTT. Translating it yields CASSWTSGGDTQYF.

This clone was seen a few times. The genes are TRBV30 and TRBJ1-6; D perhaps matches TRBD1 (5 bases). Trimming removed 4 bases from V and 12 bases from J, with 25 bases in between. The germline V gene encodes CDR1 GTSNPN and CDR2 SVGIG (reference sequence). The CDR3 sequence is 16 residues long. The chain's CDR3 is CAWTPGGERVGVPLHF. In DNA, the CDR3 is TGTGCCTGGACTCCTGGGGGGGAGCGGGTTGGCGTACCCCTCCACTTT.

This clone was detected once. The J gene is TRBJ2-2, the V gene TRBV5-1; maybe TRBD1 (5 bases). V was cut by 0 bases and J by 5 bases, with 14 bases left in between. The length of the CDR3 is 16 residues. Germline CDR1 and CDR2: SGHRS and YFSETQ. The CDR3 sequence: CASSLGAGKGTGELFF. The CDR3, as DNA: TGCGCCAGCAGCTTGGGTGCAGGGAAGGGGACCGGGGAGCTGTTTTTT.

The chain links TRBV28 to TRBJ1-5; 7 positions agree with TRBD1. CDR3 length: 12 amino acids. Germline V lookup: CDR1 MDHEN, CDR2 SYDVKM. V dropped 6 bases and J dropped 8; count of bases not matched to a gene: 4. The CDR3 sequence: CASRGGWEPQHF. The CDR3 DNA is TGTGCCAGCAGAGGGGGCTGGGAGCCCCAGCATTTT.

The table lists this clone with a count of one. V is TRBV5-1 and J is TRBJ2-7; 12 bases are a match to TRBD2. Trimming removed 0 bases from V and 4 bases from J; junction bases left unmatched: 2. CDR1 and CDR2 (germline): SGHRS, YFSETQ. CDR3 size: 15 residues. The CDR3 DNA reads TGCGCCAGCAGCTTGGGACTAGCGGGAGAGTACGAGCAGTACTTC. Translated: CASSLGLAGEYEQYF.

CDR3 nucleotide sequence: TGTGCCAGCAGTCCCGGGACACCTTACGAGCAGTACTTC. Residues: CASSPGTPYEQYF. The chain couples TRBV6-5 to TRBJ2-7, with D maybe TRBD1 (6 bases). Germline CDR1 and CDR2: MNHEY and SVGAGI. The V end lost 5 bases, the J end lost 4 bases, and 12 bases lay between the germline ends. This CDR3 is 13 amino acids long.

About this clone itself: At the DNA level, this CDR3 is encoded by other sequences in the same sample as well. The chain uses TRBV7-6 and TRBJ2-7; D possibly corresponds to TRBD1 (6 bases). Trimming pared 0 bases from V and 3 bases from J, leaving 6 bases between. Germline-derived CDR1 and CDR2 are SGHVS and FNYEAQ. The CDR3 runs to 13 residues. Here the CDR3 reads CASSLAGGYEQYF. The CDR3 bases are TGTGCCAGCAGCTTAGCAGGGGGCTACGAGCAGTACTTC.

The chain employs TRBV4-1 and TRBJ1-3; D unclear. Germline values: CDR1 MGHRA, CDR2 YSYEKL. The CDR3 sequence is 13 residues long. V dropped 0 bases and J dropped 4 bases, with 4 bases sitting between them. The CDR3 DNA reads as TGCGCCAGCAGCCAAGACAGAGGAAACACCATATATTTT. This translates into CASSQDRGNTIYF.

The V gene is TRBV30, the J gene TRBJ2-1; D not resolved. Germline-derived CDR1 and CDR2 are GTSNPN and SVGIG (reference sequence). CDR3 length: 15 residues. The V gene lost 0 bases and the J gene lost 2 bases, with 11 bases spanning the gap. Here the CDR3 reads CAWSVRRNAYNEQFF. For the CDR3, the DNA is TGTGCCTGGAGTGTACGCAGAAATGCCTACAATGAGCAGTTCTTC.

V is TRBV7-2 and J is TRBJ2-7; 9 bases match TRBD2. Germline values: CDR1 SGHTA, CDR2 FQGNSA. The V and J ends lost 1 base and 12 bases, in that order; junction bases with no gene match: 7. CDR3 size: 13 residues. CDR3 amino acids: CASSLVAGEGGYF. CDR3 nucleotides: TGTGCCAGCAGCTTAGTAGCGGGAGAGGGGGGGTACTTC.

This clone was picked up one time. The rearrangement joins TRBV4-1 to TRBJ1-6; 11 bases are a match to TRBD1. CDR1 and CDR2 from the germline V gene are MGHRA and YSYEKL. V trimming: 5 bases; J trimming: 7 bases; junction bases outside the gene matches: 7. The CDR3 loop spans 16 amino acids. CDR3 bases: TGCGCCAGCAGCTTTGCCGGACAGGGGGCGAATTCACCCCTCCACTTT. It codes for CASSFAGQGANSPLHF.

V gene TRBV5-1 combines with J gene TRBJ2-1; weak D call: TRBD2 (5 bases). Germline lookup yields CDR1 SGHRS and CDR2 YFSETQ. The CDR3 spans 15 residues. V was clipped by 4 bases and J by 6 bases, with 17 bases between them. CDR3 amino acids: CASSPTMSGVNEQFF. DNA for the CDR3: TGCGCCAGCAGCCCCACGATGTCCGGGGTCAATGAGCAGTTCTTC.

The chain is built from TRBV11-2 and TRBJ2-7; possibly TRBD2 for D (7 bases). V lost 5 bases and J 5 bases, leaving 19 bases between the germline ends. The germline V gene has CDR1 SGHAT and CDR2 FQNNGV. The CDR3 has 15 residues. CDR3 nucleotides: TGTGCCAGCAGCGGTCTCGAGGGGGGGAGGAACGAGCAGTACTTC. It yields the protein CASSGLEGGRNEQYF.

The CDR3 sequence: CASRPNRDRVGYTF. The CDR3 DNA reads as TGTGCCAGCAGGCCCAACCGGGACAGGGTCGGCTACACCTTC. This sequence joins TRBV6-5 and TRBJ1-2, with 9 nucleotides matching TRBD1. The CDR3 has 14 amino acids. CDR1 is MNHEY, CDR2 SVGAGI, per germline. The junction had 10 bases not matched to a gene; V was cut back by 6 bases and J by 8 bases.

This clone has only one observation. This chain's CDR3 is CASSLAGASNTGELFF. The CDR3 DNA is TGTGCCAGTAGCCTAGCGGGGGCCTCGAACACCGGGGAGCTGTTTTTT. The V call is TRBV19, the J call TRBJ2-2; 10 bases fit TRBD2. The CDR3 spans 16 residues. The J segment lost 0 bases and the V segment lost 6 bases, leaving 4 bases of the junction unmatched. Germline V CDR1 and CDR2: LNHDA, SQIVND (reference sequence).

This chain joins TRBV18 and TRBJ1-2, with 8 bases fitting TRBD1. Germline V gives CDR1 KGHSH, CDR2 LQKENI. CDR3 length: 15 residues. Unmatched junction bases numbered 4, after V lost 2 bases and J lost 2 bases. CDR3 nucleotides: TGTGCCAGCTCACCAGGGGACAGGAGGAACTATGGCTACACCTTC. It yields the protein CASSPGDRRNYGYTF.